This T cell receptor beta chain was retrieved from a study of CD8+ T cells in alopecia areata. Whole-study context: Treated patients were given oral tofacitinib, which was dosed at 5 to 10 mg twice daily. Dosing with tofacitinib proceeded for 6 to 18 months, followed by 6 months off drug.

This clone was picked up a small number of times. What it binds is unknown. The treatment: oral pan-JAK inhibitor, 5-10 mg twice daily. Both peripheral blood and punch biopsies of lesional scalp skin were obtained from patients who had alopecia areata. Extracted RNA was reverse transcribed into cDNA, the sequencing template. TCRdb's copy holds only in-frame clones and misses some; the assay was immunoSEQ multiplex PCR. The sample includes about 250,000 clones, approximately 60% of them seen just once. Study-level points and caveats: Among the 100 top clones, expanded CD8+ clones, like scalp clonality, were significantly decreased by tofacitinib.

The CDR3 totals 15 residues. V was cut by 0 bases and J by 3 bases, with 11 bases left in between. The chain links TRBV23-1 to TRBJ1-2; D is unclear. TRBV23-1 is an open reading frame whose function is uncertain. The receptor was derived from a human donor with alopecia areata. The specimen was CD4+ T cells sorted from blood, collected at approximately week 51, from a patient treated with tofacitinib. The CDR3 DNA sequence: TGCGCCAGCAGTCAATCGGAGGAAGACTACTATGGCTACACCTTC. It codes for CASSQSEEDYYGYTF.